This is a list of T cell receptor beta chains from one sample in a study of control samples from healthy donors and cancer patients. Repertoires were generated with immunoSEQ multiplex PCR, while TCRdb's copy carries only in-frame clones and drops some. The table records around 94,000 clones, around 87% of them present only once. Input material: blood. These receptors all come from a woman aged 45-60 years in good health. Each CDR3 is given with its conserved first and last residue. D genes are given only for firm matches. Expanded clones are given a class, and other clones once, few, many or no size at all.

cdr3_aa: CSVEILREGPETQYF
cdr3_nt: TGCAGCGTTGAAATCTTGCGGGAGGGCCCAGAGACCCAGTACTTC
j_call: TRBJ2-5
cdr3_length: 15
v_call: TRBV29-1
clone_size: .
d_call: TRBD2

cdr3_aa: CASSLGQGADTQYF
cdr3_nt: TGCGCCAGCAGCCTCGGACAGGGGGCGGATACGCAGTATTTT
j_call: TRBJ2-3
cdr3_length: 14
v_call: TRBV5-1
clone_size: few
d_call: TRBD1

cdr3_aa: CASSAGGGGLGYGYTF
cdr3_nt: TGTGCCAGCAGTGCCGGAGGAGGGGGTTTGGGCTATGGCTACACCTTC
j_call: TRBJ1-2
cdr3_length: 16
v_call: TRBV28
clone_size: .
d_call: .

cdr3_aa: CASEEGAGANVLTF
cdr3_nt: TGTGCCAGTGAAGAAGGGGCCGGGGCCAACGTCCTGACTTTC
j_call: TRBJ2-6
cdr3_length: 14
v_call: TRBV19
clone_size: .
d_call: .

cdr3_aa: CAISESQGSGELFF
cdr3_nt: TGTGCCATCAGTGAGTCGCAGGGTTCCGGGGAGCTGTTTTTT
j_call: TRBJ2-2
cdr3_length: 14
v_call: TRBV10-3
clone_size: .
d_call: .

cdr3_aa: CASSLGGHGTDTQYF
cdr3_nt: TGTGCCAGCAGCTTGGGCGGGCACGGCACAGATACGCAGTATTTT
j_call: TRBJ2-3
cdr3_length: 15
v_call: TRBV5-6
clone_size: .
d_call: .

cdr3_aa: CASRGQGVVREQFF
cdr3_nt: TGTGCCAGCAGGGGACAGGGGGTTGTAAGGGAGCAGTTCTTC
j_call: TRBJ2-1
cdr3_length: 14
v_call: TRBV7-2
clone_size: .
d_call: TRBD1

cdr3_aa: CASSYDLGGADTDTQYF
cdr3_nt: TGTGCCAGCAGTTACGATTTAGGGGGGGCAGATACAGATACGCAGTATTTT
j_call: TRBJ2-3
cdr3_length: 17
v_call: TRBV6-2/TRBV6-3
clone_size: .
d_call: .

cdr3_aa: CASSPSTENTEAFF
cdr3_nt: TGTGCCAGCAGTCCCTCGACCGAGAACACTGAAGCTTTCTTT
j_call: TRBJ1-1
cdr3_length: 14
v_call: TRBV14
clone_size: .
d_call: .

cdr3_aa: CASSMQGADTQYF
cdr3_nt: TGTGCCAGTAGTATGCAGGGGGCAGATACGCAGTATTTT
j_call: TRBJ2-3
cdr3_length: 13
v_call: TRBV19
clone_size: .
d_call: TRBD1

cdr3_aa: CASSSYGQGEAFF
cdr3_nt: TGTGCCAGCAGCTCCTACGGACAGGGTGAAGCTTTCTTT
j_call: TRBJ1-1
cdr3_length: 13
v_call: TRBV7-3
clone_size: .
d_call: TRBD1

cdr3_aa: CASSRDTGITGANVLTF
cdr3_nt: TGTGCCAGCAGCCGGGACACAGGAATAACTGGGGCCAACGTCCTGACTTTC
j_call: TRBJ2-6
cdr3_length: 17
v_call: TRBV7-8
clone_size: once
d_call: .

cdr3_aa: CASSPGWDRAYGDYEQYF
cdr3_nt: TGTGCCAGCAGCCCCGGCTGGGACAGGGCCTACGGGGACTACGAGCAGTACTTC
j_call: TRBJ2-7
cdr3_length: 18
v_call: TRBV14
clone_size: .
d_call: TRBD1

cdr3_aa: CASSIAGEKLFF
cdr3_nt: TGTGCCAGCAGCATTGCAGGTGAAAAACTGTTTTTT
j_call: TRBJ1-4
cdr3_length: 12
v_call: TRBV3-1/TRBV3-2
clone_size: once
d_call: .

cdr3_aa: CASSFAGTPTDTQYF
cdr3_nt: TGTGCCAGCAGCTTCGCAGGGACCCCCACAGATACGCAGTATTTT
j_call: TRBJ2-3
cdr3_length: 15
v_call: TRBV5-5
clone_size: .
d_call: .

cdr3_aa: CASSEARWGQGPSSNQPQHF
cdr3_nt: TGTGCCAGCAGTGAAGCGCGATGGGGACAGGGACCTTCTAGCAATCAGCCCCAGCATTTT
j_call: TRBJ1-5
cdr3_length: 20
v_call: TRBV6-1
clone_size: .
d_call: TRBD1

cdr3_aa: CASGRNQPQHF
cdr3_nt: TGTGCCAGCGGTCGAAATCAGCCCCAGCATTTT
j_call: TRBJ1-5
cdr3_length: 11
v_call: TRBV6-5
clone_size: .
d_call: .

cdr3_aa: CSASYRSGPETQYF
cdr3_nt: TGCAGTGCTAGTTATCGGTCGGGTCCAGAGACCCAGTACTTC
j_call: TRBJ2-5
cdr3_length: 14
v_call: TRBV20-1
clone_size: .
d_call: .

cdr3_aa: CASSEGASSREQFF
cdr3_nt: TGTGCCAGCAGTGAGGGGGCTTCAAGCCGTGAGCAGTTCTTC
j_call: TRBJ2-1
cdr3_length: 14
v_call: TRBV7-3
clone_size: .
d_call: TRBD1

cdr3_aa: CASSLGRGRTDTQYF
cdr3_nt: TGTGCCAGCAGCTTGGGGCGGGGGCGCACAGATACGCAGTATTTT
j_call: TRBJ2-3
cdr3_length: 15
v_call: TRBV5-4
clone_size: .
d_call: .

cdr3_aa: CASSLNRGVGGYTF
cdr3_nt: TGTGCCAGCAGCTTAAACAGGGGCGTAGGGGGCTACACCTTC
j_call: TRBJ1-2
cdr3_length: 14
v_call: TRBV11-2
clone_size: once
d_call: TRBD1

cdr3_aa: CASRKVTGELFF
cdr3_nt: TGTGCCAGCAGGAAGGTCACCGGGGAGCTGTTTTTT
j_call: TRBJ2-2
cdr3_length: 12
v_call: TRBV2
clone_size: .
d_call: .

cdr3_aa: CASSPPGGVLRDTQYF
cdr3_nt: TGTGCCAGCAGCCCCCCGGGAGGGGTTCTAAGGGATACGCAGTATTTT
j_call: TRBJ2-3
cdr3_length: 16
v_call: TRBV5-4
clone_size: few
d_call: TRBD2

cdr3_aa: CASSPVDTLEQYF
cdr3_nt: TGTGCCAGCTCACCCGTGGACACCCTGGAGCAGTACTTC
j_call: TRBJ2-7
cdr3_length: 13
v_call: TRBV18
clone_size: .
d_call: .

cdr3_aa: CSASSPGLATGELFF
cdr3_nt: TGCAGTGCTAGTTCTCCGGGACTAGCGACCGGGGAGCTGTTTTTT
j_call: TRBJ2-2
cdr3_length: 15
v_call: TRBV20-1
clone_size: .
d_call: TRBD2

cdr3_aa: CASSLRKGKGTEAFF
cdr3_nt: TGTGCCAGCAGTTTAAGGAAGGGAAAGGGAACTGAAGCTTTCTTT
j_call: TRBJ1-1
cdr3_length: 15
v_call: TRBV28
clone_size: .
d_call: .

cdr3_aa: CASSVDSFSYEQYF
cdr3_nt: TGTGCCAGCAGCGTGGACAGCTTTTCCTACGAGCAGTACTTC
j_call: TRBJ2-7
cdr3_length: 14
v_call: TRBV9
clone_size: .
d_call: .

cdr3_aa: CASSVPLWDRGNYGYTF
cdr3_nt: TGCGCCAGCAGTGTTCCATTATGGGACAGGGGGAACTATGGCTACACCTTC
j_call: TRBJ1-2
cdr3_length: 17
v_call: TRBV10-1
clone_size: .
d_call: TRBD1